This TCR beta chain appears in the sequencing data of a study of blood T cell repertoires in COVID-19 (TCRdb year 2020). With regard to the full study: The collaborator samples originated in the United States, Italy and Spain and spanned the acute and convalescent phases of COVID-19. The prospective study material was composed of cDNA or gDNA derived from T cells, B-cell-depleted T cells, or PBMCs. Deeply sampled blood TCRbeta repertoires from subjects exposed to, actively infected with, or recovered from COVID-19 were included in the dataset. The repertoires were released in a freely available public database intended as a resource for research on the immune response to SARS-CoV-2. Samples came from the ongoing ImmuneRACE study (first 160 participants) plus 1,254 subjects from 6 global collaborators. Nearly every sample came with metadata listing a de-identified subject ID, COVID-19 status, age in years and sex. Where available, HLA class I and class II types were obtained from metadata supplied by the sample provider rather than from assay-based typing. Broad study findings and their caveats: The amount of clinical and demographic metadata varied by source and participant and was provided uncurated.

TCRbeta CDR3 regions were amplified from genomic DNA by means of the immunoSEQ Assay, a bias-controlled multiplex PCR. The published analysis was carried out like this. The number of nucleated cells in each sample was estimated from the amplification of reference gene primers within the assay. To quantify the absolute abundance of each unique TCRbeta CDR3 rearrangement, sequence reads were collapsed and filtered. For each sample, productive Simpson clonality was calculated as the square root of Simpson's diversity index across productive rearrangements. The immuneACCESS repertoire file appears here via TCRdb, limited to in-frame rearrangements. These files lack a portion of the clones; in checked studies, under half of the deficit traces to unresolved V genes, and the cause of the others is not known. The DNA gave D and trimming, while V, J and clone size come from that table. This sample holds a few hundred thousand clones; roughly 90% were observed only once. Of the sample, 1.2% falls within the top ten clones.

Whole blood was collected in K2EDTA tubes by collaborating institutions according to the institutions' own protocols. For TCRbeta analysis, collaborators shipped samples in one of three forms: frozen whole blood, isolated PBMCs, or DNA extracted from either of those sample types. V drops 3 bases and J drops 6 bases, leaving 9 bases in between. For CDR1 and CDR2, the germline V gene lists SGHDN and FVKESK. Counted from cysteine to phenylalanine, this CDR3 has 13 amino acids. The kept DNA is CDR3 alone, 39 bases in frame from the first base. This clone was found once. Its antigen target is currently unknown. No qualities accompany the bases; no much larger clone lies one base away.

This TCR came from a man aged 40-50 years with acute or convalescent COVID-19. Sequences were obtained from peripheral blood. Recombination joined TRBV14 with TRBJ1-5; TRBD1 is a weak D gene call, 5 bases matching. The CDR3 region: CASSQNGGQPQHF. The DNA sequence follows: TGTGCCAGCAGCCAGAACGGGGGTCAGCCCCAGCATTTT.